A single T cell receptor (beta chain) is shown here with its context. Trimming at V came to 2 bases and at J to 3 bases, leaving 3 bases not matched to a gene. The CDR3 has 16 amino acids. The germline V gene has CDR1 MNHEY and CDR2 SMNVEV (reference sequence). The protocol was immunoSEQ multiplex PCR, while the TCRdb copy is restricted to in-frame clones and leaves out a portion. The data contain about 64,000 clones, approximately 87% of them singletons. This sample is drawn from a study of pediatric ulcerative colitis. The chain employs TRBV27 and TRBJ2-1, with 11 bases lining up with TRBD2. The receptor comes from a boy younger than 18 with severe ulcerative colitis. Sequencing used blood. For the CDR3, the DNA is TGTGCCAGCAGTTTAAGCGGGACTAGCGGCTACAATGAGCAGTTCTTC. Protein: CASSLSGTSGYNEQFF.